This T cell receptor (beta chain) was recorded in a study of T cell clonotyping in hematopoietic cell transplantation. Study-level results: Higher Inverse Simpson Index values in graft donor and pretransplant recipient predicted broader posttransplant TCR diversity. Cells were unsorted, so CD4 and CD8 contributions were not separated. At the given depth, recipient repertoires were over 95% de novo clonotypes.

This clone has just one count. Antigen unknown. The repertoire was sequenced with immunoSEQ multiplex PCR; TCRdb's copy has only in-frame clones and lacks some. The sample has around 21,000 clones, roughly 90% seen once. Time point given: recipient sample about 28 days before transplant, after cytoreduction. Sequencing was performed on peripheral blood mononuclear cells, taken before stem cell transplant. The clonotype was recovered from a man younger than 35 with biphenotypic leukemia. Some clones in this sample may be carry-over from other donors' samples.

The CDR3 nucleotides read TGCGCCAGCAGCCAAGACCGTAGCGGGGCAAGGGCCTACGAGCAGTACTTC. Protein sequence: CASSQDRSGARAYEQYF. The chain links TRBV4-3 to TRBJ2-7; 8 nucleotides line up with TRBD2. V was clipped by 0 bases and J by 2 bases; unmatched bases: 9. This CDR3 has 17 residues. Germline CDR1 LGHNA, CDR2 YSLEER.